Below, 19 T cell receptor beta chains from the same sample are listed, as sequenced in a study of cytomegalovirus exposure and HLA in healthy donors. A multiplex PCR was run with 60 Vbeta primers and 13 Jbeta primers. The table came from immunoSEQ multiplex PCR; TCRdb's copy has only in-frame clones and leaves some out. The data show roughly 160,000 clones, roughly two thirds seen once. Sequenced sample: PBMCs. Receptor source: a woman under 30 in good health and CMV-seropositive.

The chain couples TRBV2 to TRBJ2-5; 14 bases are a match to TRBD2. The better agreement between TRBJ2-7 and the DNA end casts doubt on the J call. The germline gives CDR1 SNHLY, CDR2 FYNNEI. The CDR3 runs 18 residues. This CDR3 is CASSEEGLAGAFSYEQYF. In DNA, the CDR3 is TGTGCCAGCAGTGAAGAGGGACTAGCGGGGGCCTTCTCCTACGAGCAGTACTTC.

This rearrangement joins TRBV7-2 to TRBJ1-1; no reliable D call. V dropped 1 base and J dropped 3 bases, with 9 bases sitting between them. The V gene's germline CDR1 is SGHTA and CDR2 FQGNSA. The CDR3 sequence is 14 residues long. This CDR3 reads CASSLVGGDTEAFF. The CDR3 DNA reads TGTGCCAGCAGCTTAGTGGGCGGGGACACTGAAGCTTTCTTT.

This clone was seen more than once but under ten times. J is TRBJ1-1 and V is TRBV30, with 7 nucleotides matching TRBD1. Per germline, CDR1 GTSNPN and CDR2 SVGIG (reference sequence). The CDR3 spans 13 residues. Trimming at V came to 4 bases and at J to 5 bases, leaving 7 bases not matched to a gene. The CDR3 spells CAWTTGAGTEAFF. The CDR3 DNA follows: TGTGCCTGGACCACAGGGGCCGGGACTGAAGCTTTCTTT.

This clone is medium-sized. V gene TRBV6-4 combines with J gene TRBJ2-3; 11 nucleotides match TRBD2. V dropped 0 bases and J dropped 1; count of bases not matched to a gene: 0. Germline V gene data show CDR1 as MRHNA and CDR2 as SNTAGT. The CDR3 has 16 amino acids. The DNA of the CDR3 is TGTGCCAGCAGTGACTCGACTAGCGGGGGCACAGATACGCAGTATTTT. Protein: CASSDSTSGGTDTQYF.

This clone has only one observation. The V and J genes are TRBV9 and TRBJ1-2; TRBD1 is a possible D gene (6 bases). V lost 0 bases to trimming and J lost 3 bases, with 15 bases between them. Germline-derived CDR1 and CDR2 are SGDLS and YYNGEE. The CDR3 covers 16 residues. The CDR3 loop reads CASSVAGERSDYGYTF. CDR3 bases: TGTGCCAGCAGCGTAGCAGGGGAAAGGAGCGACTATGGCTACACCTTC.

The rearrangement uses TRBV4-1 and TRBJ2-1, with 11 bases fitting TRBD2. CDR1 is MGHRA and CDR2 is YSYEKL in the germline V gene. The CDR3 length is 18 residues. J gave up 7 bases and V 1 base, and 12 bases lay outside the gene matches. Written as DNA, the CDR3 is TGCGCCAGCAGCCAAGTTGATCTTGGACTAGCGGGTGGAAATGAGCAGTTCTTC. It translates to CASSQVDLGLAGGNEQFF.

J is TRBJ1-6 and V is TRBV5-6, with 7 bases that match TRBD1. Trimming took 4 bases from V and 9 from J; bases not matched to a gene: 4. The germline V gene has CDR1 SGHDT and CDR2 YYEEEE. The CDR3 has 13 amino acids. CDR3 nucleotides: TGTGCCAGCAGCCTTGCAGGGGGTTCACCCCTCCACTTT. Amino acid sequence: CASSLAGGSPLHF.

Only a few counts were recorded for this clone. The chain joins TRBV6-5 to TRBJ2-5, with 10 nucleotides matching TRBD1. The junction had 6 bases not matched to a gene; V was cut back by 2 bases and J by 3 bases. Per germline, CDR1 MNHEY and CDR2 SVGAGI. The CDR3 sequence is 16 residues long. CDR3 sequence (DNA): TGTGCCAGCAGTTACGCCGGACAGGGGGGGAAAGAGACCCAGTACTTC. This encodes CASSYAGQGGKETQYF.

This clone was observed a single time. The chain is built from TRBV5-8 and TRBJ2-3; D might be TRBD2 (6 bases). CDR1 SGHTS and CDR2 YDEGEE come from the germline V gene. Between the trimmed V and J ends, which lost 5 bases and 8 bases, there was a span of 15 bases. The CDR3 has 13 residues. Here the CDR3 DNA reads TGTGCCAGCAGAGGGTCTTTGGGGGGTACGCAGTATTTT. Its protein is CASRGSLGGTQYF.

The gene calls are TRBV4-2 and TRBJ2-2; TRBD2 aligns across 8 bases. Trimming at V came to 4 bases and at J to 0 bases, leaving 4 bases not matched to a gene. The V gene's germline CDR1 is LGHNA and CDR2 YNFKEQ. The length of the CDR3 is 16 residues. The CDR3 coding sequence is TGTGCCAGCAGCCGACGACTAGCGTCGAACACCGGGGAGCTGTTTTTT. Amino acid sequence: CASSRRLASNTGELFF.

The genes are TRBV19 and TRBJ1-1, with a tentative D call TRBD1 (5 bases). CDR1 LNHDA and CDR2 SQIVND come from the germline V gene (reference sequence). The CDR3 is 14 amino acids. Trimming left V 5 bases short and J 0 bases short, with 10 bases between. The DNA for the CDR3 is TGTGCCAGTAGTCCCGGGGGAGTGAACACTGAAGCTTTCTTT. Its translation: CASSPGGVNTEAFF. The whole variable domain, filled in from reference TRBV19 and TRBJ1-1, reads DGGITQSPKYLFRKEGQNVTLSCEQNLNHDAMYWYRQDPGQGLRLIYYSQIVNDFQKGDIAEGYSVSREKKESFPLTVTSAQKNPTAFYLCASSPGGVNTEAFFGQGTRLTVV.

In its sample, this clone was seen once. This sequence joins TRBV28 and TRBJ1-2; D is uncertain. Germline lookup yields CDR1 MDHEN and CDR2 SYDVKM. The CDR3 spans 15 residues. The ends were cut back, 2 bases at V and 4 bases at J, with 14 bases in the middle. The CDR3 nucleotides are TGTGCCAGCAGTTTAGCCCCCCCTGTGAGCTATGGCTACACCTTC. Protein sequence: CASSLAPPVSYGYTF.

The table lists this clone with a few counts. The chain carries TRBV4-3 and TRBJ1-1; unclear D gene. This CDR3 is built from 13 residues. Germline CDR1 and CDR2: LGHNA and YSLEER. The V end lost 4 bases, the J end lost 1 base, and 7 bases lay between the germline ends. CDR3 in amino acids: CASSPVGNTEAFF. The CDR3 coding sequence is TGCGCCAGCAGCCCGGTTGGGAACACTGAAGCTTTCTTT.

The chain combines TRBV19 with TRBJ1-5; D call uncertain. This CDR3 is built from 14 residues. V was pared by 7 bases and J by 2 bases, with 12 bases between. Germline lookup yields CDR1 LNHDA and CDR2 SQIVND (reference sequence). CDR3 DNA: TGTGCCAGTAAGTTCGTTACGGGCAATCAGCCCCAGCATTTT. Translating it yields CASKFVTGNQPQHF.

The genes are TRBV21-1 and TRBJ2-6; the table's D call TRBD2 went unverified against the DNA. TRBV21-1 is recorded as a pseudogene. CDR3 length: 12 residues. The DNA for the CDR3 is TGTGCCACCGTCCCTGGGGCCAACGTCCTGACTTTC. Amino acids: CATVPGANVLTF.

The CDR3 reads CSVNSGAVTDTQYF. CDR3 nucleotides: TGCAGCGTCAATAGCGGGGCAGTCACAGATACGCAGTATTTT. This chain connects TRBV29-1 to TRBJ2-3; TRBD2 agrees at 8 bases. The V gene end was trimmed by 6 bases and the J gene end by 2 bases; junction bases not matched to a gene: 7. In germline, CDR1 is SQVTM, CDR2 ANQGSEA. This CDR3 region has 14 residues.

This chain connects TRBV11-3 to TRBJ2-3; no clear D. The CDR3 loop spans 13 amino acids. The germline CDR1 and CDR2 sequences are SGHNT and YENEEA. V lost 4 bases and J 2 bases, leaving 7 bases between the germline ends. In nucleotides, the CDR3 is TGTGCCAGCAGCTCTCCGTCCACAGATACGCAGTATTTT. Residues: CASSSPSTDTQYF.

This chain's CDR3 is CASSGVRTDLTSYEQYF. The CDR3 DNA sequence: TGTGCCAGCAGTGGGGTTAGGACAGATCTAACCTCCTACGAGCAGTACTTC. This rearrangement joins TRBV6-1 to TRBJ2-5, with a tentative D call TRBD1 (6 bases). The end of the DNA fits TRBJ2-7 better, so the J call may be wrong. In germline, CDR1 is MNHNS, CDR2 SASEGT. The CDR3 is 17 amino acids.

The chain links TRBV7-8 to TRBJ1-3; 8 bases line up with TRBD1. The CDR3 loop spans 13 amino acids. The germline CDR1 and CDR2 sequences are SGHVS and FQNEAQ. The V segment lost 9 bases and the J segment 7 bases; nucleotides outside the gene matches: 8. The CDR3: CASWKDRDNTIYF. CDR3 sequence (DNA): TGTGCCAGTTGGAAGGACAGGGACAACACCATATATTTT.